A single sample gave rise to the 3 T cell receptor beta chains below, sequenced in a study of OX40 agonist ivuxolimab in advanced cancers. Repertoires were generated with immunoSEQ multiplex PCR, while TCRdb's copy carries only in-frame clones and drops some. The sample yields approximately 74,000 clones, about nine tenths seen once. This material consisted of CD4+ or CD8+ T cells sorted from blood, taken in a trial of the OX40 agonist ivuxolimab. These receptors all come from an adult with an advanced solid tumor such as melanoma, head and neck, liver or kidney cancer.

The chain employs TRBV4-2 and TRBJ2-1, with TRBD2 identical over 10 bases. The CDR3 is 15 amino acids. V shed 4 bases, J shed 5 bases, and the junction held 5 bases outside the gene matches. Germline V gives CDR1 LGHNA, CDR2 YNFKEQ. The CDR3 sequence is CASSPLAGANNEQFF. The CDR3 DNA reads TGTGCCAGCAGCCCCCTAGCGGGGGCCAACAATGAGCAGTTCTTC.

This chain links TRBV7-9 with TRBJ1-1, with D possibly TRBD1 on 5 matching bases. The CDR3 is 16 amino acids. Trimming stripped 3 bases from V and 1 base from J, with 15 bases between. Germline CDR1 reads SEHNR; CDR2 reads FQNEAQ (reference sequence). This chain's CDR3 is CASSLRTEQENTEAFF. The CDR3 bases are TGTGCCAGCAGCTTGAGGACCGAACAGGAGAACACTGAAGCTTTCTTT.

This chain joins TRBV4-2 and TRBJ1-1; D remains ambiguous. The CDR3 is made up of 11 amino acids. CDR1 is LGHNA and CDR2 is YNFKEQ in the germline V gene. Trimming removed 8 bases from V and 6 bases from J, with 10 bases in between. The CDR3 DNA is TGTGCCAGCGGGCCTGAACCTGAAGCTTTCTTT. Its protein is CASGPEPEAFF.